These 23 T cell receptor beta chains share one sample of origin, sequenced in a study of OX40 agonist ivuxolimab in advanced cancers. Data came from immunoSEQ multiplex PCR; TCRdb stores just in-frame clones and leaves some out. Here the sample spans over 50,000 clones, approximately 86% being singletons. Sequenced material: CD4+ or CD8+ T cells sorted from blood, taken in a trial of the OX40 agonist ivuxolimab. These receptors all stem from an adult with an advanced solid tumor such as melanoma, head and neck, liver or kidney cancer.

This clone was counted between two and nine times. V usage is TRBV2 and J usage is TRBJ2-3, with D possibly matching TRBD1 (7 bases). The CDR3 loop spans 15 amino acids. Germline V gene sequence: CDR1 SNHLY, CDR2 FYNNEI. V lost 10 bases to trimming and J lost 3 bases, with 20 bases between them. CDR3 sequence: CATRQGPAGTDTQYF. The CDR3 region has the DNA TGTGCCACCCGACAGGGACCGGCGGGGACAGATACGCAGTATTTT.

Here the CDR3 DNA reads TGTGCCAGCAGCCCACAGGGAGCCGGGGAGCTGTTTTTT. Translated: CASSPQGAGELFF. The J gene is TRBJ2-2, the V gene TRBV5-6, with D tentatively TRBD1 (6 bases). V lost 4 bases and J lost 6, with 10 bases in between. This CDR3 has 13 residues. Germline V CDR1 and CDR2: SGHDT, YYEEEE.

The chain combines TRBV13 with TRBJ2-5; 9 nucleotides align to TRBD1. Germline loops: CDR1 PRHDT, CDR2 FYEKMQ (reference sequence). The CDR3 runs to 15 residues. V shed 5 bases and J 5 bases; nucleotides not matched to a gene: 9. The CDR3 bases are TGTGCCAGCAGCCGAGGGGACAGGGTCGCGGAGACCCAGTACTTC. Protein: CASSRGDRVAETQYF.

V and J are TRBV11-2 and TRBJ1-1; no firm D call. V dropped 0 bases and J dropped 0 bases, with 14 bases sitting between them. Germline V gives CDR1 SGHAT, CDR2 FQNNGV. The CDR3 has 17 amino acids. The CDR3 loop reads CASSLDGNWIMNTEAFF. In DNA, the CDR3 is TGTGCCAGCAGCTTAGATGGGAATTGGATAATGAACACTGAAGCTTTCTTT.

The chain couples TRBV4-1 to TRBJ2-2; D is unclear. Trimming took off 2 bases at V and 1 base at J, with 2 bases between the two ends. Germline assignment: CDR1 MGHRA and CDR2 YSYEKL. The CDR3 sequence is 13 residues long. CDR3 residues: CASSQLNTGELFF. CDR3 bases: TGCGCCAGCAGCCAACTGAACACCGGGGAGCTGTTTTTT.

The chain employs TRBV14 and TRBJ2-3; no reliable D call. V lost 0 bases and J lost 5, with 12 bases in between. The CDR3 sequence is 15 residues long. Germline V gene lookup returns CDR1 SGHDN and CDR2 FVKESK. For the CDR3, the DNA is TGTGCCAGCAGCCAAGAAACCTACCAGAGAGATACGCAGTATTTT. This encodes CASSQETYQRDTQYF.

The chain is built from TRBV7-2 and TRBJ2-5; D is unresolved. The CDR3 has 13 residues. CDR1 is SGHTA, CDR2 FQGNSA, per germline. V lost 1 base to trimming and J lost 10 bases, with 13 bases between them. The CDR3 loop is CASSLGAPRSQYF. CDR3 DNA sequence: TGTGCCAGCAGCTTAGGGGCCCCCAGGAGCCAGTACTTC.

CDR3 sequence reads: CASSFGWEGEAFF. CDR3 coding DNA: TGTGCCAGCAGCTTCGGATGGGAGGGGGAAGCTTTCTTT. The V call is TRBV11-2, the J call TRBJ1-1; D perhaps matches TRBD1 (5 bases). V was clipped by 3 bases and J by 8 bases, with 13 bases between them. The CDR3 length is 13 residues. CDR1 is SGHAT and CDR2 is FQNNGV in the germline V gene.

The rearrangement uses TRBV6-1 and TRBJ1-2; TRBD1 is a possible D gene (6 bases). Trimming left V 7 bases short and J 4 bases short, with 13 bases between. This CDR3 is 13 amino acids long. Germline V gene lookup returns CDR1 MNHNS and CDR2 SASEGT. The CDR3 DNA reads TGTGCCAGCACTGGACAGCGGGGCTATGGCTACACCTTC. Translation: CASTGQRGYGYTF.

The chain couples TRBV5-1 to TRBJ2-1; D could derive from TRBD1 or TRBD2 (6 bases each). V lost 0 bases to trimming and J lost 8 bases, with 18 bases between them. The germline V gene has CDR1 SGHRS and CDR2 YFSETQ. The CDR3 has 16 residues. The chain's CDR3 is CASSLVTSGGPDEQFF. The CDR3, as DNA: TGCGCCAGCAGCTTGGTTACTAGTGGGGGGCCGGATGAGCAGTTCTTC.

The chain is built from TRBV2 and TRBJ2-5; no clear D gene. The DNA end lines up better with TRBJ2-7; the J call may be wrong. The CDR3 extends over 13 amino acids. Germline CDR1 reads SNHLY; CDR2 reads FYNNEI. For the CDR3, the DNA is TGTGCCAGCAGTGAAGCGCGTATGTACGAGCAGTACTTC. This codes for CASSEARMYEQYF.

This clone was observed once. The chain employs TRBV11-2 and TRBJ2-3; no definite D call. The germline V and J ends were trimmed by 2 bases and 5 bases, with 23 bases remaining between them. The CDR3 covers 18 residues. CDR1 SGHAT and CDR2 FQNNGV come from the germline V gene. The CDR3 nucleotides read TGTGCCAGCAGCTTATTCGCTCTAACAAAAATGCAAGAAGATACGCAGTATTTT. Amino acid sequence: CASSLFALTKMQEDTQYF.

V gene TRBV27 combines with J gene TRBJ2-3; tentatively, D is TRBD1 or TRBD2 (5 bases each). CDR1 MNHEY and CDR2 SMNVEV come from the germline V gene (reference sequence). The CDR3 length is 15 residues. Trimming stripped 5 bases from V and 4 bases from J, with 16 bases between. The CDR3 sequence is CASSLLRGAADTQYF. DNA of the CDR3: TGTGCCAGCAGTCTGTTGAGGGGCGCAGCAGATACGCAGTATTTT.

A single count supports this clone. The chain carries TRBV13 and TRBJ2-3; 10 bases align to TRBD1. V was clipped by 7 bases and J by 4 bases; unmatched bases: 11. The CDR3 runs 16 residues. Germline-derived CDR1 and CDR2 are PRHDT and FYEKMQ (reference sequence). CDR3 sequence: CASNTRQGALADTQYF. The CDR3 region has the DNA TGTGCCAGCAATACTCGACAGGGGGCTTTGGCAGATACGCAGTATTTT.

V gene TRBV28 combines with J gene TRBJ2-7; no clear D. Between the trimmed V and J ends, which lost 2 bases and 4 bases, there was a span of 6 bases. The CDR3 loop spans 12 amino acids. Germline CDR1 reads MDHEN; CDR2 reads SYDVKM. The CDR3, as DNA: TGTGCCAGCAGTTTAGGGCTGTACGAGCAGTACTTC. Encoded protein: CASSLGLYEQYF. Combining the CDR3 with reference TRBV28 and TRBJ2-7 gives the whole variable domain DVKVTQSSRYLVKRTGEKVFLECVQDMDHENMFWYRQDPGLGLRLIYFSYDVKMKEKGDIPEGYSVSREKKERFSLILESASTNQTSMYLCASSLGLYEQYFGPGTRLTVT.

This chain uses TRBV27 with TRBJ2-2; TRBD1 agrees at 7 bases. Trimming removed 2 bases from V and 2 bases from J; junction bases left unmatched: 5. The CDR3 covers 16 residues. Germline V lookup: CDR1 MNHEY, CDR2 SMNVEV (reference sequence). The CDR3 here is CASSLVRDSNTGELFF. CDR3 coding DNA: TGTGCCAGCAGTTTAGTTCGGGACAGCAACACCGGGGAGCTGTTTTTT.

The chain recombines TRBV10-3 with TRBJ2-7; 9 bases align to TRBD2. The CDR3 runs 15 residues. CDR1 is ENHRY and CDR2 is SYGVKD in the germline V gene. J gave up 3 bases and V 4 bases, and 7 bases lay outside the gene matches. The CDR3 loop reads CAISGTGTSLYEQYF. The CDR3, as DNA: TGTGCCATCAGTGGCACCGGGACTAGCCTCTACGAGCAGTACTTC.

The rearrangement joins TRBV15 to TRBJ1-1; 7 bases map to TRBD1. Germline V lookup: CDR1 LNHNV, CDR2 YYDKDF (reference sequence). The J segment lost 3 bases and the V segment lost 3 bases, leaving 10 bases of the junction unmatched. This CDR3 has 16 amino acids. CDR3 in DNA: TGTGCCACCAGCAGTGGTAAGACAGGGAAAGACACTGAAGCTTTCTTT. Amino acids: CATSSGKTGKDTEAFF.

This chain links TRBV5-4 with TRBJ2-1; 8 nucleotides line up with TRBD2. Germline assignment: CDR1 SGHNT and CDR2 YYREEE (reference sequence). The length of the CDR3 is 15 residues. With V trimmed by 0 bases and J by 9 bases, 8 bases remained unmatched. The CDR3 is CASSLGGGGLGEQFF. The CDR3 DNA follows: TGTGCCAGCAGCTTGGGAGGCGGGGGGTTGGGTGAGCAGTTCTTC.

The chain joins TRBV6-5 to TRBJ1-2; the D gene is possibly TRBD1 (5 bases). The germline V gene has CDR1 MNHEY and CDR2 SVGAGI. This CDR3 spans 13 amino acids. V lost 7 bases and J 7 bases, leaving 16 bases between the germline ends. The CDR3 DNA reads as TGTGCCAGCAATGGCGCACAGGAAGGTGGCTACACCTTC. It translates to CASNGAQEGGYTF.

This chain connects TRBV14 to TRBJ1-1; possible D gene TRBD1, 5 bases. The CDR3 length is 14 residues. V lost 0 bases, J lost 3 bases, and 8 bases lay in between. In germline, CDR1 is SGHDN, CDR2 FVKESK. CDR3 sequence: CASSQDRGHTEAFF. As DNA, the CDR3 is TGTGCCAGCAGCCAAGATAGGGGCCACACTGAAGCTTTCTTT.

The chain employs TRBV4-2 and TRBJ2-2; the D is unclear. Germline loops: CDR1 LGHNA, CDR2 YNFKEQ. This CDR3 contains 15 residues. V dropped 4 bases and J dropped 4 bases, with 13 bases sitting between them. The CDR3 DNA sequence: TGTGCCAGCAGCCCGGCACCCAAGGGCACCGGGGAGCTGTTTTTT. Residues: CASSPAPKGTGELFF.

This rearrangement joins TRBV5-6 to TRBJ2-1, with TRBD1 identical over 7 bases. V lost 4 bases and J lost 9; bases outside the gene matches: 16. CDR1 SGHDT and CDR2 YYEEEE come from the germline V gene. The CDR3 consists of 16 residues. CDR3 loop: CASSAFPGQFVTEQFF. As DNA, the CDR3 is TGTGCCAGCAGCGCTTTTCCGGGACAGTTTGTTACTGAGCAGTTCTTC.